A selection of T cell receptor beta chains follows, all from one sample in a study of shared clonotypes between healthy human individuals. Repertoires were generated with immunoSEQ multiplex PCR, while TCRdb's copy carries only in-frame clones and drops some. The sample has 800,000 or so clones, 96% seen once; the top ten hold around 0.21%. Input material: naive CD8+ T cells sorted from blood. The receptor set was obtained from a man aged 25 to 45 in good health. The CDR3 runs from the conserved cysteine through the conserved F or W. A D gene is named only where the DNA matches it firmly. Only some rows state a clone size, as once, few, many or a class for expanded clones.

d_call,v_call,j_call,clone_size,cdr3_nt,cdr3_aa
.,TRBV7-9,TRBJ1-2,.,TGTGCCAGCAGCCCCTCGATTGGGGACGCTGGCTACACCTTC,CASSPSIGDAGYTF
TRBD2,TRBV7-9,TRBJ2-7,.,TGTGCCAGCAGGCGGGAGGGCCGGGGCGAGCAGTACTTC,CASRREGRGEQYF
TRBD1,TRBV11-3,TRBJ2-1,.,TGTGCCAGCAGCCCCTCCACAGGGGGCCAAGTTAATGAGCAGTTCTTC,CASSPSTGGQVNEQFF
TRBD2,TRBV5-4,TRBJ2-1,.,TGTGCCAGCAGCTGGACTAGCGGGACCCAGTTCTTC,CASSWTSGTQFF
TRBD2,TRBV7-6,TRBJ2-2,.,TGTGCCAGCAGCTTAACGACTAGCGGGAGTGGTACCGGGGAGCTGTTTTTT,CASSLTTSGSGTGELFF
.,TRBV11-2,TRBJ2-7,.,TGTGCCAGCAGCTTAGGCGTAAGCTACGAGCAGTACTTC,CASSLGVSYEQYF
.,TRBV11-2,TRBJ2-2,.,TGTGCCAGCAGCTCTCCGGGACCCCGCCCGACCGGGGAGCTGTTTTTT,CASSSPGPRPTGELFF
.,TRBV9,TRBJ2-2,once,TGTGCCAGCAGCCCCCCCGCGGGCTCCGGGGAGCTGTTTTTT,CASSPPAGSGELFF
.,TRBV28,TRBJ1-5,.,TGTGCCAGCAGACCCCCGGATTATCAGCCCCAGCATTTT,CASRPPDYQPQHF
.,TRBV4-3,TRBJ2-3,.,TGCGCCAGCAGCCCTCGGGACTCCCCCACAGATACGCAGTATTTT,CASSPRDSPTDTQYF
.,TRBV7-9,TRBJ2-7,.,TGTGCCAGCAGCTTAGCAGTCGGTAGCTCCTACGAGCAGTACTTC,CASSLAVGSSYEQYF
TRBD2,TRBV5-6,TRBJ2-1,.,TGTGCCAGCAGCCCCGGACTAGCGGTTAATGAGCAGTTCTTC,CASSPGLAVNEQFF
TRBD1,TRBV28,TRBJ2-5,.,TGTGCCAGCAGTTCAAATACACAGGGGGGCGAAGAGACCCAGTACTTC,CASSSNTQGGEETQYF